The rows below give T cell receptor beta chains drawn from one sample of a study of blood T cell repertoires in COVID-19. Measured with immunoSEQ multiplex PCR; TCRdb has only the in-frame clones, and not every one. The data hold 430,000 or so clones, with 70% to 90% observed a single time. Sequences were obtained from peripheral blood. The source of these receptors is a man between 18 and 35 years old with COVID-19, enrolled during active disease. Each CDR3 is given with its conserved first and last residue. A D gene is named only where the DNA matches it firmly. Only some rows state a clone size, as once, few, many or a class for expanded clones.

CDR3 protein	CDR3 DNA	D gene	V gene	J gene	clone size
CSALWGREAFF	TGCAGTGCCCTCTGGGGCAGGGAAGCTTTCTTT	NA	TRBV20-1	TRBJ1-1	NA
CASSSSQETQYF	TGTGCCAGCAGCTCATCCCAAGAGACCCAGTACTTC	NA	TRBV5-4	TRBJ2-5	once
CASRQTGGYGYTF	TGTGCCAGCAGACAAACAGGGGGCTATGGCTACACCTTC	TRBD1	TRBV28	TRBJ1-2	NA
CASSLTSGGGRTDTQYF	TGTGCCAGCAGCCTCACTAGCGGGGGCGGTCGCACAGATACGCAGTATTTT	TRBD2	TRBV13	TRBJ2-3	few
CASSYYVTSGGPWETQYF	TGTGCCAGCAGCTATTATGTGACTAGCGGGGGGCCGTGGGAGACCCAGTACTTC	TRBD2	TRBV7-9	TRBJ2-5	NA
CASSRGQGQETQYF	TGTGCCAGCAGCCGAGGACAGGGGCAAGAGACCCAGTACTTC	TRBD1	TRBV3-1/TRBV3-2	TRBJ2-5	NA
CASSFGAENIQYF	TGTGCCAGCAGTTTTGGGGCCGAAAACATTCAGTACTTC	NA	TRBV6-5	TRBJ2-4	NA
CASSFPKASGQETQYF	TGTGCCAGCAGCTTTCCTAAAGCTAGCGGGCAAGAGACCCAGTACTTC	TRBD2	TRBV7-9	TRBJ2-5	NA
CASRRGQDYGYTF	TGTGCCAGCAGGCGCGGACAGGACTATGGCTACACCTTC	TRBD1	TRBV6-5	TRBJ1-2	NA
CASSQQSSGANVLTF	TGTGCCAGCTCACAACAGAGCTCTGGGGCCAACGTCCTGACTTTC	NA	TRBV18	TRBJ2-6	once
CASSPRELKYF	TGTGCCAGCAGTCCCCGAGAGTTAAAGTACTTC	NA	TRBV28	TRBJ2-7	NA
CASSSMTSGVHEQFF	TGTGCCAGCAGCTCCATGACTAGCGGGGTCCATGAGCAGTTCTTC	TRBD2	TRBV5-4	TRBJ2-1	NA
CASSPSFLGLEDTDTQYF	TGCGCCAGCAGCCCCTCCTTTTTAGGACTGGAAGACACAGATACGCAGTATTTT	NA	TRBV4-1	TRBJ2-3	NA
CASGTGANTGELFF	TGTGCCAGCGGAACAGGGGCGAACACCGGGGAGCTGTTTTTT	TRBD1	TRBV3-1/TRBV3-2	TRBJ2-2	NA
CASSGAGGLVVGELFF	TGTGCCAGCAGTGGAGCGGGGGGACTAGTCGTAGGGGAGCTGTTTTTT	TRBD2	TRBV6-1	TRBJ2-2	NA
CASSRGGISYEQYF	TGTGCCAGCAGCCGGGGAGGGATCTCCTACGAGCAGTACTTC	TRBD2	TRBV6-2/TRBV6-3	TRBJ2-7	NA
CASSWRDSLYGYTF	TGTGCCAGCAGCTGGCGTGACAGTCTCTATGGCTACACCTTC	NA	TRBV5-6	TRBJ1-2	NA
CASSARLAGTTSTDTQYF	TGTGCCAGTAGCGCCAGACTAGCGGGGACAACTAGCACAGATACGCAGTATTTT	TRBD2	TRBV19	TRBJ2-3	NA
CASSPGTVAVRAEAFF	TGCGCCAGCAGCCCGGGGACAGTAGCTGTAAGGGCTGAAGCTTTCTTT	TRBD1	TRBV5-1	TRBJ1-1	NA
CASTSGRAGETQYF	TGTGCCAGTACCAGCGGGAGGGCGGGTGAGACCCAGTACTTC	TRBD2	TRBV2	TRBJ2-5	NA
CASSQGQDGNQPQHF	TGCGCCAGCAGCCAAGGACAGGATGGCAATCAGCCCCAGCATTTT	NA	TRBV4-1	TRBJ1-5	NA
CASSLTREETQYF	TGTGCCAGCAGCTTGACCAGGGAAGAGACCCAGTACTTC	NA	TRBV5-4	TRBJ2-5	NA
CASSYTRLTANTEAFF	TGTGCCAGCAGTTATACACGACTCACTGCTAACACTGAAGCTTTCTTT	NA	TRBV6-2/TRBV6-3	TRBJ1-1	few
CASSPRRLRGTDTQYF	TGTGCCAGCTCACCACGGCGACTGAGGGGGACAGATACGCAGTATTTT	NA	TRBV18	TRBJ2-3	NA
CASSGDRGLYEQYF	TGTGCCAGCAGCGGGGACAGGGGCCTCTACGAGCAGTACTTC	TRBD1	TRBV11-2	TRBJ2-7	once
CASLDRVVPDTQYF	TGTGCCAGCTTAGACAGGGTCGTGCCAGATACGCAGTATTTT	TRBD1	TRBV5-4	TRBJ2-3	NA
CASSTKGTSTGELFF	TGTGCCAGCAGTACAAAGGGGACATCGACCGGGGAGCTGTTTTTT	NA	TRBV2	TRBJ2-2	NA
CASSTKKGVGNGGNVLTF	TGTGCCAGCAGCACTAAAAAGGGGGTAGGGAATGGTGGCAACGTCCTGACTTTC	NA	TRBV9	TRBJ2-6	NA
CASSWDRVDGYTF	TGCGCCAGCAGTTGGGACAGGGTGGATGGCTACACCTTC	TRBD1	TRBV10-2	TRBJ1-2	NA
CASWPGTGLPLHF	TGTGCCAGCTGGCCCGGGACAGGGTTACCCCTCCACTTT	TRBD1	TRBV12-3/TRBV12-4	TRBJ1-6	many
CASRNDRVVEKLFF	TGTGCCAGCAGGAATGACAGGGTAGTTGAAAAACTGTTTTTT	TRBD1	TRBV2	TRBJ1-4	NA
CASSHRGGTYEQYF	TGTGCCAGCAGTCACCGGGGGGGGACGTACGAGCAGTACTTC	TRBD2	TRBV27	TRBJ2-7	NA
CASSERVNTEAFF	TGTGCCAGCAGTGAGCGGGTGAACACTGAAGCTTTCTTT	NA	TRBV25-1	TRBJ1-1	NA
CASSVDSSGNTIYF	TGCGCCAGCAGCGTCGATAGTTCTGGAAACACCATATATTTT	NA	TRBV5-1	TRBJ1-3	NA
CASSQVSTDTDTQYF	TGCGCCAGCAGCCAAGTTTCGACAGACACAGATACGCAGTATTTT	NA	TRBV4-1	TRBJ2-3	NA
CASSLQGANTEAFF	TGTGCCAGCAGCTTACAGGGGGCGAACACTGAAGCTTTCTTT	TRBD1	TRBV7-3	TRBJ1-1	few
CASSYEDFSGELFF	TGTGCCAGCAGTTACGAGGACTTCTCTGGGGAGCTGTTTTTT	NA	TRBV6-5	TRBJ2-2	NA
CASSTPGNTIYF	TGTGCCAGCAGCACACCTGGAAACACCATATATTTT	NA	TRBV7-8	TRBJ1-3	NA
CASSPAGTNEKLFF	TGTGCCAGCTCACCAGCGGGAACTAATGAAAAACTGTTTTTT	NA	TRBV18	TRBJ1-4	NA